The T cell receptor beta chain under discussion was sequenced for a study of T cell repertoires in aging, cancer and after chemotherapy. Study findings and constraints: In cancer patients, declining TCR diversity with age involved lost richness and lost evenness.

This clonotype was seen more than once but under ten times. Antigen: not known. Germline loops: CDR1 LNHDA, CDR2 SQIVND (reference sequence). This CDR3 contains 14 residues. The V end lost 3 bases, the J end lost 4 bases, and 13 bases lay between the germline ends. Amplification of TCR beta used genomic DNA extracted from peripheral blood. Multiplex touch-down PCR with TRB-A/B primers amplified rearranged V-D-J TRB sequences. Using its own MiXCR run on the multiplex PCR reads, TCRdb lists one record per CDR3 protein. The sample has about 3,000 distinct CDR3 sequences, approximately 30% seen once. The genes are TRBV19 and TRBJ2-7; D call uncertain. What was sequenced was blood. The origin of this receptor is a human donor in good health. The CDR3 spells CASSMGEGNYEQYF. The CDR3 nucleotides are TGTGCCAGTAGTATGGGCGAAGGAAATTACGAGCAGTACTTC. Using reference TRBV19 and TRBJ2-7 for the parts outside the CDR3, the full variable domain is DGGITQSPKYLFRKEGQNVTLSCEQNLNHDAMYWYRQDPGQGLRLIYYSQIVNDFQKGDIAEGYSVSREKKESFPLTVTSAQKNPTAFYLCASSMGEGNYEQYFGPGTRLTVT.